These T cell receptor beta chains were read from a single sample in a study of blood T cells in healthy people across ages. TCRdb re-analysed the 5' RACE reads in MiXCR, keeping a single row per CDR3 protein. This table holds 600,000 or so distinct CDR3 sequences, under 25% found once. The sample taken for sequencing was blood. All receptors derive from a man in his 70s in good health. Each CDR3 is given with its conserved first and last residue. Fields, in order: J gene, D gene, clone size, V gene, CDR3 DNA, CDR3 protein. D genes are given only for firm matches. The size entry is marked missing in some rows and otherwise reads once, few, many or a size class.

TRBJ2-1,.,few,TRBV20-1,TGCAGTGCTTCCAATGAGCAGTTCTTC,CSASNEQFF
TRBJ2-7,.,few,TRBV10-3,TGTGCCATCAGTGAGTCGAACGGGGTGGGCGAGCAGTACTTC,CAISESNGVGEQYF
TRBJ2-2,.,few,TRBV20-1,TGCAGTGCTCGGCCCTCGAACACCGGGGAGCTGTTTTTT,CSARPSNTGELFF
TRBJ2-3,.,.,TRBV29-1,TGCAGCGTTGGAGGACCCGGCACAGATACGCAGTATTTT,CSVGGPGTDTQYF
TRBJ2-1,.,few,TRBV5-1,TGCGCCAGCAGCTTGGGGCCAAACAGGTCCTACAATGAGCAGTTCTTC,CASSLGPNRSYNEQFF
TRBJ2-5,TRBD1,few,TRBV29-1,TGCAGCGTCCCGAGGGACAGGGGGTTGGGAGAGACCCAGTACTTC,CSVPRDRGLGETQYF
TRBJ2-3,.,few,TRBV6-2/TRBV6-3,TGTGCCAGCAGTTTCATTCTGGCAGATACGCAGTATTTT,CASSFILADTQYF
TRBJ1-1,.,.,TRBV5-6,TGTGCCAGCAGCGAGAAAGGGCAGGGGTACACTGAAGCTTTCTTT,CASSEKGQGYTEAFF
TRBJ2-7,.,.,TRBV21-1,TGTGCCAGCACCGACAGGACGGACGGTGGGGCCTACGAGCAGTACTTC,CASTDRTDGGAYEQYF
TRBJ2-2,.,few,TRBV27,TGTGCCAGCAGTTTATTCCTGAACACCGGGGAGCTGTTTTTT,CASSLFLNTGELFF
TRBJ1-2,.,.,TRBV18,TGTGCCAGCTCACCGGCCCGGGTGAATGGCTACACCTTC,CASSPARVNGYTF
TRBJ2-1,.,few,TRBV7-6,TGTGCCAGCAGCGACGGGAGCGGAGTTAACAATGAGCAGTTCTTC,CASSDGSGVNNEQFF
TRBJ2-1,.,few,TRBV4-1,TGCGCCAGCAGCTCTCCGACAGGAAGAGGCTACAATGAGCAGTTCTTC,CASSSPTGRGYNEQFF
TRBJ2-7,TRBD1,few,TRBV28,TGTGCCAGCAATTTAGACAGGGGGCTGTCGTACGAGCAGTACTTC,CASNLDRGLSYEQYF
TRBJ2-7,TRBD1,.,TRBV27,TGTGCCAGCAGTTCCCCCGGGACAGGGTACTACGAGCAGTACTTC,CASSSPGTGYYEQYF
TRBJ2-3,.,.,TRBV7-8,TGTGCCAGCAGCTTAGCGGGACGGGAGGATACGCAGTATTTT,CASSLAGREDTQYF
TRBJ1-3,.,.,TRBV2,TGTGCCAGCAGTGAGCAGGGGTCGACTGGAAACACCATATATTTT,CASSEQGSTGNTIYF
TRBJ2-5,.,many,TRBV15,TGTGCCACCAGCAGTTTCGGGGGAGTCCAAGAGACCCAGTACTTC,CATSSFGGVQETQYF
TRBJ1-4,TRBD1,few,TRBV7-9,TGTGCCAGCAGCGGGGGACAGGGGCAAACAGAAAAACTGTTTTTT,CASSGGQGQTEKLFF
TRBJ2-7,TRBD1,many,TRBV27,TGTGCCAGCAGTTTATCGGGACAGGGGGCGTCCTACGAGCAGTACTTC,CASSLSGQGASYEQYF
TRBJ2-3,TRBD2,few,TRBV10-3,TGTGCCATCACTAGTAGCGGGAGCGCAGATACGCAGTATTTT,CAITSSGSADTQYF
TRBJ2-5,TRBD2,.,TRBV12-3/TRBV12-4,TGTGCCAGCAGTCCAACTAGCGGTCGGACCCAGTACTTC,CASSPTSGRTQYF
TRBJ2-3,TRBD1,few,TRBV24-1,TGTGCCACCAGTGATTTGCTATCCAGGGGGCTCAATACGCAGTATTTT,CATSDLLSRGLNTQYF
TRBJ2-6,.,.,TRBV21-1,TGTGCCAGCAGCAAAGGGGACATCGGGGAACTTGATGGCTCTGGGGCCAACGTCCTGACTTTC,CASSKGDIGELDGSGANVLTF
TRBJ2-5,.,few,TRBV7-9,TGTGCCAGCAGCCTGTTGGCGGGGATGGAGACCCAGTACTTC,CASSLLAGMETQYF
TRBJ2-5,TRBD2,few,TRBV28,TGTGCCAGCAGTCTATCCCTCGGACTAGCGGGAGGGAGGTCGTACTTC,CASSLSLGLAGGRSYF
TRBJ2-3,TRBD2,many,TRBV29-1,TGCAGCGTTTCGGGGCTAGCGGGAGTTTTAGATACGCAGTATTTT,CSVSGLAGVLDTQYF
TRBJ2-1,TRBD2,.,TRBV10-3,TGTGCCATACGGGGGGAGGGGAAGAATGAGCAGTTCTTC,CAIRGEGKNEQFF
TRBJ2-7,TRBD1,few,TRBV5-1,TGCGCCAGCAGCTTGGCCGGACAGGGGAGCGACGAGCAGTACTTC,CASSLAGQGSDEQYF
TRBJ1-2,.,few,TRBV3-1,TGTGCCAGCAGCCAAGATTTCATTTCGGACAGCGAGGGCTACACCTTC,CASSQDFISDSEGYTF
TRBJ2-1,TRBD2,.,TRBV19,TGTGCCAGTAGTATAAGACTAGCGGGAAACAATGAGCAGTTCTTC,CASSIRLAGNNEQFF
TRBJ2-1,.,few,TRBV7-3,TGTGCAAGCAGCCCGGGCGGGGGCAGGGTGAATGAGCAGTTCTTC,CASSPGGGRVNEQFF
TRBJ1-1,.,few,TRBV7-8,TGTGCCAGCAGCTTAGCATCCCCCGGACGGATGAACACTGAAGCTTTCTTT,CASSLASPGRMNTEAFF
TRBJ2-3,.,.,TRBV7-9,TGTGCCAGCAGCCGCCCGGGAGATACGCAGTATTTT,CASSRPGDTQYF
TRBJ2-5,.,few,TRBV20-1,TGCAGTGCTAGAGCAGCGGGAGAGACCCAGTACTTC,CSARAAGETQYF
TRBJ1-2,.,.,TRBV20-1,TGCAGTGCATTAGGGGGATACTATGGCTACACCTTC,CSALGGYYGYTF
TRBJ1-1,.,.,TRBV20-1,TGCAGTGCTACAGCATTCGCTGAAGCTTTCTTT,CSATAFAEAFF
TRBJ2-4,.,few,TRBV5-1,TGCGCCAGCAGCTTTGGAGACCTAGCCAAAAACATTCAGTACTTC,CASSFGDLAKNIQYF
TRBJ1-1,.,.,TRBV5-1,TGCGCCAGCAGCTTGATCTCGGAGGGCAATGAAGCTTTCTTT,CASSLISEGNEAFF
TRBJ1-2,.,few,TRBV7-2,TGTGCCAGCAGCTTAGTGGGTGGGGTTATCTATGGCTACACCTTC,CASSLVGGVIYGYTF
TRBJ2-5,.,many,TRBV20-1,TGCAGTGCCCATCATCCTAGCGCGGAGACCCAGTACTTC,CSAHHPSAETQYF
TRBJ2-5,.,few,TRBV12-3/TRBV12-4,TGTGCCAGCAGTTTGGGCGGGACCGTCCTCCTAGAGCAGTACTTC,CASSLGGTVLLEQYF
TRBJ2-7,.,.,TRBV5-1,TGCGCCAGCAGCTCGGCAGGGGACGAGCAGTACTTC,CASSSAGDEQYF
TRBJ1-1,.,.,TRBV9,TGTGCCAGCAGCCCTAGGACAGCCAACACTGGAGCTTTCTTT,CASSPRTANTGAFF
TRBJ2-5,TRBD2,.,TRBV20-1,TGCAGTACCGGGGGAGGGGAGACCCAGTACTTC,CSTGGGETQYF
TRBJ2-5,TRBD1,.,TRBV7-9,TGTGCCAGCAGCACTACAGGGGGCCAAGAGACCCAGTACTTC,CASSTTGGQETQYF
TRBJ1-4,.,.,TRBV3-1,TGTGCCAGCAGCCAACTAGGCGCATACCCTATGAGAGGTGAAAAACTGTTTTTT,CASSQLGAYPMRGEKLFF
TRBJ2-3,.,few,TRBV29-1,TGCAGCGTCCGGGCGCGGGACAGAAGCACAGATACGCAGTATTTT,CSVRARDRSTDTQYF
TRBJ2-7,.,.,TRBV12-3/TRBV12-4,TGTGCCAGCAGTTTAGCAGGACAGTACTACGAGCAGTACTTC,CASSLAGQYYEQYF
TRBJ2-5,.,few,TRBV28,TGTGCCAGCAGTTTACTAGCGTACGAGCAGTGCTTC,CASSLLAYEQCF
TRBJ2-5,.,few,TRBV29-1,TGCAGCGTTTTAAGAGGAGAAGAGACCCAGTACTTC,CSVLRGEETQYF
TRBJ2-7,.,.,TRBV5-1,TGCGCCAGCAGTTTCGGGACGGAAAACTACGAGCAGTACTTC,CASSFGTENYEQYF
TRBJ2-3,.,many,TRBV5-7,TGTGCCAGCAGCTTGGCGGGGGAGACAGATACGCAGTATTTT,CASSLAGETDTQYF
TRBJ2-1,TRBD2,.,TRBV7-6,TGTGCCAGCAGCTCAGGACTAGAGGGAAATGAGCAGTTCTTC,CASSSGLEGNEQFF
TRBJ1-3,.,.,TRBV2,TGTGCCAGCAGTGAATATGTCCTGAGCTCTGGAAACACCATATATTTT,CASSEYVLSSGNTIYF
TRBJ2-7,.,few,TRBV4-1,TGCGCCAGCAGCCAAGAGTCGAGCGGGTCCCACTACGAGCAGTACTTC,CASSQESSGSHYEQYF
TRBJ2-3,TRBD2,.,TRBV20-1,TGCAGCGGGGAGGGAGATGAGGCAGATACGCAGTATTTT,CSGEGDEADTQYF
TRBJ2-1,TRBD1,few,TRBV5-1,TGCGCCAGCAGCTCGACAGGGCCGAGTAGCTTCAATGAGCAGTTCTTC,CASSSTGPSSFNEQFF
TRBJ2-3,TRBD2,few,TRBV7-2,TGTGCCAGCAGCAAACCGGGACTAGCGGGAGGTCGCACAGATACGCAGTATTTT,CASSKPGLAGGRTDTQYF
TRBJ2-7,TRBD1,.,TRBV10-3,TGTGCCGCCGCGACAGGGGTTAAAGACGAGCAGTACTTC,CAAATGVKDEQYF